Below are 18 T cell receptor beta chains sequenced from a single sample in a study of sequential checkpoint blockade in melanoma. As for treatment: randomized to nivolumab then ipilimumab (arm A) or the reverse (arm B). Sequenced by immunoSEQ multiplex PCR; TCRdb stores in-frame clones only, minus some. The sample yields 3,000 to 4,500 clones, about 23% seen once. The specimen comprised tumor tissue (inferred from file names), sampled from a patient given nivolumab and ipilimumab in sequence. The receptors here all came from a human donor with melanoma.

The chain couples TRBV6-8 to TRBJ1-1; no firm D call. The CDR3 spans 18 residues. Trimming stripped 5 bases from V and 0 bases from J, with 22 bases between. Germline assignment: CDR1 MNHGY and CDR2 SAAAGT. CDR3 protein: CASSTKRAVLLMNTEAFF. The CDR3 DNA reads TGTGCCAGCAGTACGAAGCGGGCCGTTCTCCTGATGAACACTGAAGCTTTCTTT.

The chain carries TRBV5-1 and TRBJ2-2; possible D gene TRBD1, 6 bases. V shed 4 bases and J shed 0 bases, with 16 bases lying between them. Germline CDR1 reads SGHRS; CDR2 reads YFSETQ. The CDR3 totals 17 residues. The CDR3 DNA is TGCGCCAGCAGCAGCGGACAGCTAGTCGCGAACACCGGGGAGCTGTTTTTT. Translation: CASSSGQLVANTGELFF.

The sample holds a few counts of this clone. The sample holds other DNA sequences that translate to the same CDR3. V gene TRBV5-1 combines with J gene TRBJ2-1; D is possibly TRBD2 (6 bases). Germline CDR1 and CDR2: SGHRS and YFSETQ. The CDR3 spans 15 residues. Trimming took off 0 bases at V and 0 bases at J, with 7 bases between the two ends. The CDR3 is CASSLARGSYNEQFF. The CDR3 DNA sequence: TGCGCCAGCAGCTTGGCGCGGGGCTCCTACAATGAGCAGTTCTTC.

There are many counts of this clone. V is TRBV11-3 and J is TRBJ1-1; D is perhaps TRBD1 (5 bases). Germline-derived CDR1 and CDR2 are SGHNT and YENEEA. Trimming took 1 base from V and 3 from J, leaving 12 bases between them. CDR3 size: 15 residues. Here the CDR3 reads CASSLVLGADTEAFF. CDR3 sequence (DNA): TGTGCCAGCAGCTTAGTCCTAGGGGCTGACACTGAAGCTTTCTTT. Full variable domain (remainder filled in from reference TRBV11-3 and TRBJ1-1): EAGVVQSPRYKIIEKKQPVAFWCNPISGHNTLYWYLQNLGQGPELLIRYENEEAVDDSQLPKDRFSAERLKGVDSTLKIQPAELGDSAVYLCASSLVLGADTEAFFGQGTRLTVV.

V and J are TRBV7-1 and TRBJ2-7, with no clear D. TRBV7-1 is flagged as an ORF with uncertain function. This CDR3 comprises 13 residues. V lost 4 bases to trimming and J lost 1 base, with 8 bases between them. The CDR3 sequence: CASSLPNSYEQYF. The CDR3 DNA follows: TGTGCCAGCAGCTTACCAAATTCCTACGAGCAGTACTTC.

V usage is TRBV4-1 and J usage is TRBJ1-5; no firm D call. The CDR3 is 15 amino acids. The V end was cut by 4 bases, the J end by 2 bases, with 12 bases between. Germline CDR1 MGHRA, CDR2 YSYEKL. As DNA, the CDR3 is TGCGCCAGCAGCCCGCAGAACTGGGGCAATCAGCCCCAGCATTTT. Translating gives CASSPQNWGNQPQHF.

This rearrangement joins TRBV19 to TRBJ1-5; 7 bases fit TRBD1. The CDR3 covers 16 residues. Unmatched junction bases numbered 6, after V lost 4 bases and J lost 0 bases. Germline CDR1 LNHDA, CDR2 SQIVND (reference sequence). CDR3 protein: CASSSGQAFSNQPQHF. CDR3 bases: TGTGCCAGTAGTAGCGGACAGGCGTTTAGCAATCAGCCCCAGCATTTT.

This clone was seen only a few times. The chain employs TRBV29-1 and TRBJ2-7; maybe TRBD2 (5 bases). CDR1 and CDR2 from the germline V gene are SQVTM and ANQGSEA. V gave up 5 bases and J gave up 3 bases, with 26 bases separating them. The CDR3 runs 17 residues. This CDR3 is CSVFGETSSHRFYEQYF. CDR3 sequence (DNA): TGCAGCGTTTTTGGGGAGACCTCCAGTCATCGTTTCTACGAGCAGTACTTC.

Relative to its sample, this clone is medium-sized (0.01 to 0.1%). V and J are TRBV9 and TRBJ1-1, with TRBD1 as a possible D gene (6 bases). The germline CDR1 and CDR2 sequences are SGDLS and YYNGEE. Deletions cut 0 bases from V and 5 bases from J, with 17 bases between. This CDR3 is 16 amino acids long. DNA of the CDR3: TGTGCCAGCAGCGTAGGTATGGGGGGGCGAAGAACTGAAGCTTTCTTT. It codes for CASSVGMGGRRTEAFF. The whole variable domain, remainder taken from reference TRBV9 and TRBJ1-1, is DSGVTQTPKHLITATGQRVTLRCSPRSGDLSVYWYQQSLDQGLQFLIQYYNGEERAKGNILERFSAQQFPDLHSELNLSSLELGDSALYFCASSVGMGGRRTEAFFGQGTRLTVV.

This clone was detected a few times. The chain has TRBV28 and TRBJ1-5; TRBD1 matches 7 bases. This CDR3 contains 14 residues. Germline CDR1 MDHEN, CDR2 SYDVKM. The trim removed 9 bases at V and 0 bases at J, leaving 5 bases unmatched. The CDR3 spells CASQGGGSNQPQHF. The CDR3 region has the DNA TGTGCCAGTCAAGGGGGCGGTAGCAATCAGCCCCAGCATTTT.

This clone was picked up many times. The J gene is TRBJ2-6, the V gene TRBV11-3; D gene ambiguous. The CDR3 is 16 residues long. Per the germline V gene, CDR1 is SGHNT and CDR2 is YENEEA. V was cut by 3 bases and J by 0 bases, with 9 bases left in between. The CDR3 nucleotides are TGTGCCAGCAGCTTGGTTAAGGGCTCTGGGGCCAACGTCCTGACTTTC. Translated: CASSLVKGSGANVLTF.

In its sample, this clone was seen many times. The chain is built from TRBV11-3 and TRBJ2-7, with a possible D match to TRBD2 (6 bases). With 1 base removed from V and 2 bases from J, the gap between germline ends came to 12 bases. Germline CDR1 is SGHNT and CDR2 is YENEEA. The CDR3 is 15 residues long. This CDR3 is CASSLVGGAAYEQYF. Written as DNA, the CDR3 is TGTGCCAGCAGCTTAGTTGGCGGGGCCGCCTACGAGCAGTACTTC.

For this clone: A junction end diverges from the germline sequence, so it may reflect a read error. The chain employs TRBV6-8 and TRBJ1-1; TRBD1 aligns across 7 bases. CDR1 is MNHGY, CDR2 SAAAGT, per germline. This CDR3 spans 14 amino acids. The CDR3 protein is CAISPTGANTEAFF. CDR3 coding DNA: TGTGCCATCAGTCCTACAGGGGCGAACACTGAAGCTTTCTTT.

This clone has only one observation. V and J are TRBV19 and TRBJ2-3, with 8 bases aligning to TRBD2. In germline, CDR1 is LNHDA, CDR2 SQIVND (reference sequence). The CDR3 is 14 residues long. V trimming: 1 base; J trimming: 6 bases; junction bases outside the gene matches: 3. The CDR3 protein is CASSIAGGLDTQYF. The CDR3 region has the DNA TGTGCCAGTAGTATAGCGGGGGGGCTGGATACGCAGTATTTT.

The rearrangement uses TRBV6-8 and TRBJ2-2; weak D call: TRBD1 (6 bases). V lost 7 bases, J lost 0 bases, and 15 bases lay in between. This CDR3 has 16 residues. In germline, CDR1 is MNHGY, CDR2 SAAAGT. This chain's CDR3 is CASTYRETTNTGELFF. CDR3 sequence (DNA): TGTGCCAGCACGTACAGGGAAACGACGAACACCGGGGAGCTGTTTTTT.

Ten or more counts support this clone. The CDR3 here is CASSFSAGTEAFF. In DNA, the CDR3 is TGTGCCAGCAGCTTTAGCGCGGGCACTGAAGCTTTCTTT. J is TRBJ1-1 and V is TRBV7-2; D call uncertain. The CDR3 covers 13 residues. Trimming removed 3 bases from V and 4 bases from J, with 9 bases in between. From germline, CDR1 is SGHTA and CDR2 FQGNSA.

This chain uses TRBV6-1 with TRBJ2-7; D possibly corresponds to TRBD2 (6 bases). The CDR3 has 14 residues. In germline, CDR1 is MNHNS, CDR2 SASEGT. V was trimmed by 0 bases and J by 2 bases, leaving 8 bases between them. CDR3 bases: TGTGCCAGCAGTGAAGCAGGGGAGGCCTACGAGCAGTACTTC. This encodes CASSEAGEAYEQYF.

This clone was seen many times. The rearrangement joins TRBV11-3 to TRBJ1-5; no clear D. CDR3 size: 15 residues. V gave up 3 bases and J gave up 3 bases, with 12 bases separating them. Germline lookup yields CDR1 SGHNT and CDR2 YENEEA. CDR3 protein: CASSLELLYNQPQHF. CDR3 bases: TGTGCCAGCAGCTTGGAGTTACTCTACAATCAGCCCCAGCATTTT.